The 23 T cell receptor beta chains given below trace back to one sample, sequenced in a study of shared clonotypes between healthy human individuals. The method was immunoSEQ multiplex PCR; TCRdb's version includes in-frame clones alone and lacks a portion of them. The top ten hold 0.3% to 0.45% of the sample, which has 2 million to 2.5 million clones, about 90% seen once. The sequenced sample consisted of naive CD4+ T cells from PBMCs. This sample's subset: CD45RA+ positively selected. All receptors come from a man aged 18 to 29 in good health. Some clones in this sample may be carry-over from other donors' samples.

The genes are TRBV29-1 and TRBJ1-2; 9 bases match TRBD1. The CDR3 consists of 15 residues. The germline gives CDR1 SQVTM, CDR2 ANQGSEA. V lost 7 bases and J lost 4; bases outside the gene matches: 13. CDR3 nucleotides: TGCAGCGCCAACCGGGACAGGGAACCTTTCTATGGCTACACCTTC. Its protein is CSANRDREPFYGYTF. Variable domain in full (rest from reference TRBV29-1 and TRBJ1-2): SAVISQKPSRDICQRGTSLTIQCQVDSQVTMMFWYRQQPGQSLTLIATANQGSEATYESGFVIDKFPISRPNLTFSTLTVSNMSPEDSSIYLCSANRDREPFYGYTFGSGTRLTVV.

The rearrangement joins TRBV7-9 to TRBJ1-5, with D possibly matching TRBD1 (6 bases). The V and J ends lost 5 bases and 1 base respectively, with 12 bases between them. The germline gives CDR1 SEHNR, CDR2 FQNEAQ (reference sequence). This CDR3 has 15 residues. CDR3 protein: CASSAQGSSNQPQHF. The CDR3 bases are TGTGCCAGCAGCGCACAGGGTAGCAGCAATCAGCCCCAGCATTTT.

The V and J genes are TRBV5-1 and TRBJ2-6, with a tentative D call TRBD2 (5 bases). In germline, CDR1 is SGHRS, CDR2 YFSETQ. The CDR3 covers 13 residues. The ends were cut back, 2 bases at V and 6 bases at J, with 6 bases in the middle. The DNA of the CDR3 is TGCGCCAGCAGCTTCGGGGAGGCCAACGTCCTGACTTTC. It translates to CASSFGEANVLTF.

The genes are TRBV5-1 and TRBJ2-3; 7 bases match TRBD2. The CDR3 spans 14 residues. Germline assignment: CDR1 SGHRS and CDR2 YFSETQ. J was trimmed by 4 bases and V by 4 bases; bases with no gene match: 6. The chain's CDR3 is CASSPGLFADTQYF. The CDR3 region has the DNA TGCGCCAGCAGCCCGGGACTATTCGCAGATACGCAGTATTTT.

V and J are TRBV2 and TRBJ2-1; 8 bases are shared with TRBD2. Trimming cost V 7 bases and J 3 bases; bases outside gene matches: 8. In germline, CDR1 is SNHLY, CDR2 FYNNEI. The CDR3 extends over 15 amino acids. The CDR3 protein is CASTMGTSGYNEQFF. Here the CDR3 DNA reads TGTGCCAGCACCATGGGAACTAGCGGCTACAATGAGCAGTTCTTC.

The rearrangement links TRBV7-6 to TRBJ2-7; D possibly corresponds to TRBD2 (6 bases). CDR1 and CDR2 from the germline V gene are SGHVS and FNYEAQ. This CDR3 comprises 15 residues. V lost 1 base and J lost 4, with 14 bases in between. CDR3 in DNA: TGTGCCAGCAGCTTAGTCCGGGAGAGAATTTACGAGCAGTACTTC. This translates into CASSLVRERIYEQYF.

This clone is a singleton in its sample. The chain links TRBV6-4 to TRBJ2-2, with D unresolved. Germline CDR1 MRHNA, CDR2 SNTAGT. V lost 3 bases to trimming and J lost 5 bases, with 7 bases between them. The CDR3 has 13 amino acids. The CDR3 sequence is CASSETLTGELFF. CDR3 nucleotide sequence: TGTGCCAGCAGTGAAACTCTAACCGGGGAGCTGTTTTTT.

CDR3 residues: CASSPSSGIYAGELFF. DNA for the CDR3: TGTGCCAGCAGCCCATCTAGCGGGATATACGCCGGGGAGCTGTTTTTT. This chain uses TRBV7-8 with TRBJ2-2, with 9 nucleotides matching TRBD2. From germline, CDR1 is SGHVS and CDR2 FQNEAQ. This CDR3 contains 16 residues. V was clipped by 5 bases and J by 6 bases; unmatched bases: 10.

The V and J genes are TRBV9 and TRBJ1-2; D is possibly TRBD1 (6 bases). This CDR3 contains 13 residues. The ends were cut back, 5 bases at V and 2 bases at J, with 10 bases in the middle. Germline lookup yields CDR1 SGDLS and CDR2 YYNGEE. CDR3 DNA sequence: TGTGCCAGCAGTAAGGACAGAAACTATGGCTACACCTTC. This gives the protein CASSKDRNYGYTF.

J is TRBJ2-5 and V is TRBV2, with 8 bases that match TRBD1. The CDR3 has 15 amino acids. Germline assignment: CDR1 SNHLY and CDR2 FYNNEI. V was pared by 6 bases and J by 3 bases, with 9 bases of the junction left unmatched. The chain's CDR3 is CASSSKTGAEETQYF. CDR3 nucleotide sequence: TGTGCCAGCAGCTCAAAGACAGGGGCTGAAGAGACCCAGTACTTC.

The CDR3 coding sequence is TGTGCCAGCAACTCTATCCGGGGCGGGTACGAGCAGTACTTC. It encodes CASNSIRGGYEQYF. V and J are TRBV7-9 and TRBJ2-7, with D perhaps assigned TRBD1 or TRBD2 (5 bases each). This CDR3 contains 14 residues. CDR1 and CDR2 from the germline V gene are SEHNR and FQNEAQ (reference sequence). Trimming took off 7 bases at V and 4 bases at J, with 17 bases between the two ends.

The CDR3 DNA follows: TGTGCCAGCAGTTTAAATGGCGGGATTAAGATCAATGAGCAGTTCTTC. Protein sequence: CASSLNGGIKINEQFF. The genes are TRBV28 and TRBJ2-1, with D perhaps matching TRBD2 (6 bases). There are 16 residues in the CDR3. V gave up 2 bases and J gave up 6 bases, with 17 bases separating them. CDR1 is MDHEN, CDR2 SYDVKM, per germline.

The rearrangement joins TRBV6-6 to TRBJ2-5; D possibly uses TRBD1 or TRBD2 (5 bases each). Germline CDR1 and CDR2: MNHNY and SVGAGI (reference sequence). Trimming removed 6 bases from V and 4 bases from J, with 12 bases in between. CDR3 size: 13 residues. The CDR3 DNA follows: TGTGCCAGCAGCTTCGCCGGGACAGAGACCCAGTACTTC. This codes for CASSFAGTETQYF.

This chain connects TRBV19 to TRBJ1-2; TRBD1 might be the D (5 bases). The CDR3 contains 15 residues. V lost 5 bases to trimming and J lost 6 bases, with 19 bases between them. Germline V gene lookup returns CDR1 LNHDA and CDR2 SQIVND (reference sequence). The CDR3 reads CASSAEGAGSHGYTF. For the CDR3, the DNA is TGTGCCAGTAGTGCGGAAGGGGCGGGGAGCCATGGCTACACCTTC.

As concerns this clone: This CDR3 is also generated by other DNA sequences in the sample. The chain links TRBV9 to TRBJ2-5; D remains unclear. The CDR3 length is 13 residues. The germline V gene has CDR1 SGDLS and CDR2 YYNGEE. Trimming pared 2 bases from V and 1 base from J, leaving 6 bases between. The chain's CDR3 is CASSVSRQETQYF. Written as DNA, the CDR3 is TGTGCCAGCAGCGTCAGTCGCCAAGAGACCCAGTACTTC.

V is TRBV2 and J is TRBJ1-2; no firm D call. The CDR3 is 12 residues long. Germline assignment: CDR1 SNHLY and CDR2 FYNNEI. V was shortened by 4 bases and J by 4 bases, with 7 bases between the two germline ends. CDR3 region: CASSGTVYGYTF. In DNA form, the CDR3 reads TGTGCCAGCAGTGGGACTGTCTATGGCTACACCTTC.

V is TRBV25-1 and J is TRBJ2-5; D unresolved. Trimming cost V 0 bases and J 7 bases, with 15 bases left between them. This CDR3 is built from 15 residues. Germline values: CDR1 MGHDK, CDR2 SYGVNS. CDR3 nucleotide sequence: TGTGCCAGCAGTGAATATTGGCCGGCGGTGGCGACCCAGTACTTC. Encoded protein: CASSEYWPAVATQYF.

The rearrangement joins TRBV7-8 to TRBJ2-7; D is unclear. V gave up 0 bases and J gave up 1 base, with 13 bases separating them. The germline V gene has CDR1 SGHVS and CDR2 FQNEAQ. The CDR3 sequence is 16 residues long. The CDR3 is CASSLAGKPLSYEQYF. The CDR3 DNA follows: TGTGCCAGCAGCTTAGCGGGGAAACCACTATCCTACGAGCAGTACTTC.

This clone showed up many times. The chain is built from TRBV29-1 and TRBJ2-1, with 7 bases lining up with TRBD2. V lost 0 bases, J lost 5 bases, and 13 bases stayed unmatched. CDR1 and CDR2 from the germline V gene are SQVTM and ANQGSEA. There are 17 residues in the CDR3. Here the CDR3 DNA reads TGCAGCGTTGAAGATCTAAAGCGGGACCTTCCACACAATGAGCAGTTCTTC. The encoded protein is CSVEDLKRDLPHNEQFF.

This clone was counted once. This chain connects TRBV5-4 to TRBJ2-1, with TRBD2 identical over 7 bases. J lost 2 bases, V lost 4 bases, and 3 bases had no gene match. This CDR3 contains 14 residues. Germline assignment: CDR1 SGHNT and CDR2 YYREEE (reference sequence). DNA for the CDR3: TGTGCCAGCAGCGAGACTAGCCCCTACAATGAGCAGTTCTTC. Protein product: CASSETSPYNEQFF.

In the case of this clone: Other DNA sequences in this specimen translate into the identical CDR3. The genes are TRBV5-1 and TRBJ2-7, with D possibly being TRBD1 or TRBD2 (6 bases each). Trimming removed 0 bases at V and 0 bases at J, with 10 bases between. Germline lookup yields CDR1 SGHRS and CDR2 YFSETQ. The CDR3 is 15 amino acids. As DNA, the CDR3 is TGCGCCAGCAGCTTGGATCCGGGGGCCTCCTACGAGCAGTACTTC. As protein: CASSLDPGASYEQYF.

The rearrangement links TRBV7-6 to TRBJ2-5; D is ambiguous. Germline V gives CDR1 SGHVS, CDR2 FNYEAQ. Trimming cost V 5 bases and J 6 bases, with 10 bases left between them. This CDR3 region has 12 residues. CDR3 residues: CASSAIRQTQYF. Here the CDR3 DNA reads TGTGCCAGCAGCGCTATTAGGCAGACCCAGTACTTC.

The chain uses TRBV14 and TRBJ2-7, with 8 positions matching TRBD2. The length of the CDR3 is 15 residues. The junction had 7 bases not matched to a gene; V was cut back by 4 bases and J by 2 bases. Germline values: CDR1 SGHDN, CDR2 FVKESK. This CDR3 is CASSRAGAYPYEQYF. CDR3 DNA: TGTGCCAGCAGCCGAGCGGGAGCGTATCCCTACGAGCAGTACTTC.